The source of this TCR beta chain is a study of cytomegalovirus exposure and HLA in healthy donors. Primers for the PCR totalled 60 Vbeta and 13 Jbeta. TCRdb's copy holds only in-frame clones and misses some; the assay was immunoSEQ multiplex PCR. The top ten clones hold roughly 7.2% of a sample with some 150,000 clones, approximately 8.9% of them seen once. The sequenced sample was PBMCs. This receptor was identified in a woman between 40 and 50 years old in good health and CMV-seropositive.

CDR3 nucleotide sequence: TGTGCCAGTACCCAAGTACAGGGGAGCACTGAAGCTTTCTTT. Encoded protein: CASTQVQGSTEAFF. This chain connects TRBV19 to TRBJ1-1; 7 bases fit TRBD1. The CDR3 loop spans 14 amino acids. The V gene end was trimmed by 7 bases and the J gene end by 4 bases; junction bases not matched to a gene: 9. Per germline, CDR1 LNHDA and CDR2 SQIVND (reference sequence).